This T cell receptor (beta chain) was recorded in a study of sequential checkpoint blockade in melanoma. About the study: Maintenance nivolumab came after either treatment sequence. TCRβ was sequenced from DNA of 91 pretreatment tumors.

About this clone: The antigen is not known.

Study-level points and caveats: Response in arm A was associated with pretreatment TIL clonality.

This table comes from immunoSEQ multiplex PCR, and its TCRdb copy is limited to in-frame clones, with some not included. Of roughly 3,000 clones in the sample, under 20% are singletons; the top ten hold around 28%. The CDR3 is 12 amino acids. Between the trimmed V and J ends, which lost 3 bases and 7 bases, there was a span of 12 bases. CDR1 and CDR2 from the germline V gene are SQVTM and ANQGSEA. Treatment defined: randomized to nivolumab then ipilimumab (arm A) or the reverse (arm B). The chain is built from TRBV29-1 and TRBJ2-5; a possible D gene is TRBD1 (5 bases). The specimen was tumor tissue (inferred from file names), collected from a patient given nivolumab and ipilimumab in sequence. The receptor comes from a human donor with melanoma. The CDR3 DNA sequence: TGCAGCGTTGACAGGGAACTGGGGACCCAGTACTTC. This translates into CSVDRELGTQYF.